The rows below give T cell receptor beta chains drawn from one sample of a study of blood T cell repertoires in COVID-19. Sequencing was performed with immunoSEQ multiplex PCR; in TCRdb, only in-frame clones are kept and a portion is missing. The sample lists a few hundred thousand clones, less than 90% occurring once. Sequencing was carried out using peripheral blood. The source of these receptors is an older man with acute or convalescent COVID-19. The CDR3 runs from the conserved cysteine through the conserved F or W. The order of the fields is clone size, V gene, J gene, D gene, CDR3 protein, CDR3 DNA. The D gene is left open where the match is weak. Clone size is stated in some rows and not others, as once, few, many or a class when expanded.

NA,TRBV7-3,TRBJ1-1,NA,CASSLDNRVGGAFF,TGTGCCAGCAGCTTAGATAACAGGGTTGGAGGAGCTTTCTTT
NA,TRBV5-1,TRBJ2-2,TRBD1,CASSLNGQGNTGELFF,TGCGCCAGCAGCTTAAATGGACAGGGTAACACCGGGGAGCTGTTTTTT
NA,TRBV2,TRBJ2-7,NA,CASSEGTPYEQYF,TGTGCCAGCAGTGAGGGGACACCCTACGAGCAGTACTTC
NA,TRBV18,TRBJ1-1,NA,CASSPVGLKNTEAFF,TGTGCCAGCTCACCCGTTGGGCTCAAGAACACTGAAGCTTTCTTT
NA,TRBV9,TRBJ2-5,TRBD2,CASSVGTSGSLVETQYF,TGTGCCAGCAGCGTAGGGACTAGCGGGAGTCTTGTCGAGACCCAGTACTTC
many,TRBV7-6,TRBJ1-4,NA,CASSAQGLATNEKLFF,TGTGCCAGCAGCGCACAGGGCCTTGCAACTAATGAAAAACTGTTTTTT
NA,TRBV14,TRBJ2-3,NA,CASSQSVSGLTDTQYF,TGTGCCAGCAGCCAATCGGTTAGCGGACTGACAGATACGCAGTATTTT
NA,TRBV5-6,TRBJ2-3,TRBD2,CASSLGSGRGDTQYF,TGTGCCAGCAGCTTGGGTAGCGGGAGGGGAGATACGCAGTATTTT
NA,TRBV7-2,TRBJ2-1,TRBD1,CASSPPGQDLYNEQFF,TGTGCCAGCAGCCCACCGGGACAGGACCTCTACAATGAGCAGTTCTTC
NA,TRBV5-1,TRBJ1-3,NA,CASSLAFRGNTIYF,TGCGCCAGCAGCTTGGCCTTTCGGGGAAACACCATATATTTT
NA,TRBV5-1,TRBJ2-4,TRBD2,CASSLASGRGGKNIQYF,TGCGCCAGCAGCTTGGCTAGCGGGAGAGGGGGCAAAAACATTCAGTACTTC
NA,TRBV4-3,TRBJ2-7,TRBD2,CASSQASGIREQYF,TGCGCCAGCAGCCAAGCTAGCGGGATCCGCGAGCAGTACTTC
NA,TRBV24-1,TRBJ2-7,TRBD1,CATSDPGTGGDEQYF,TGTGCCACCAGTGATCCCGGGACAGGGGGCGACGAGCAGTACTTC
NA,TRBV5-1,TRBJ2-1,NA,CASSLGQGPYNEQFF,TGCGCCAGCAGCTTGGGTCAGGGGCCCTACAATGAGCAGTTCTTC
once,TRBV4-2,TRBJ2-3,TRBD2,CASSPPTRASGGDTQYF,TGTGCCAGCAGCCCGCCCACGCGGGCCTCCGGGGGGGATACGCAGTATTTT
NA,TRBV11-2,TRBJ2-1,TRBD2,CASSLSWSLAAYNEQFF,TGTGCCAGCAGCTTAAGTTGGAGTCTAGCGGCCTACAATGAGCAGTTCTTC
NA,TRBV4-1,TRBJ2-3,NA,CASSPRDLATDTQYF,TGCGCCAGCAGCCCGCGGGACCTAGCCACAGATACGCAGTATTTT
NA,TRBV2,TRBJ1-5,NA,CASSESSGDQPQHF,TGTGCCAGCAGTGAATCTTCAGGGGATCAGCCCCAGCATTTT
NA,TRBV9,TRBJ1-1,NA,CASSVDQRATEAFF,TGTGCCAGCAGCGTAGATCAGAGGGCGACTGAAGCTTTCTTT
NA,TRBV5-5,TRBJ1-6,NA,CASSLREDPNSPLHF,TGTGCCAGCAGCCTCCGGGAGGACCCAAATTCACCCCTCCACTTT
NA,TRBV7-9,TRBJ2-1,NA,CASSLVLQGGRKNEQFF,TGTGCCAGCAGCTTAGTGCTCCAGGGGGGTAGGAAGAATGAGCAGTTCTTC
NA,TRBV11-2,TRBJ1-1,NA,CASSPGGAGGDLKAFF,TGTGCCAGCAGCCCGGGGGGGGCCGGGGGTGACCTAAAAGCTTTCTTT
NA,TRBV19,TRBJ2-7,NA,CASSMPSSDEQYF,TGTGCCAGTAGTATGCCCTCCTCAGACGAGCAGTACTTC
NA,TRBV27,TRBJ2-2,TRBD1,CASSSGTGGGGELFF,TGTGCCAGCAGTTCTGGGACAGGGGGAGGGGGGGAGCTGTTTTTT
NA,TRBV5-6,TRBJ2-1,TRBD2,CASSSGLAGVRIYNEQFF,TGTGCCAGCAGCTCTGGACTAGCGGGAGTTCGCATCTACAATGAGCAGTTCTTC
NA,TRBV19,TRBJ2-7,TRBD1,CASSIIAGTGVSYEQYF,TGTGCCAGTAGTATAATCGCCGGGACAGGGGTGTCCTACGAGCAGTACTTC
NA,TRBV3-1/TRBV3-2,TRBJ2-7,NA,CASSQRGFYEQYF,TGTGCCAGCAGCCAAAGGGGTTTCTACGAGCAGTACTTC
NA,TRBV15,TRBJ2-7,TRBD1,CATSRDDRGHEQYF,TGTGCCACCAGCAGAGATGACAGGGGGCACGAGCAGTACTTC
NA,TRBV7-9,TRBJ2-7,NA,CASSLWNSGDEQYF,TGTGCCAGCAGCTTATGGAACTCGGGGGACGAGCAGTACTTC
NA,TRBV28,TRBJ2-7,TRBD2,CASIAGSSGGYEQYF,TGTGCCAGCATTGCGGGGTCTAGCGGAGGCTACGAGCAGTACTTC
NA,TRBV4-1,TRBJ1-5,NA,CASSQEYSNQPQHF,TGCGCCAGCAGCCAAGAGTATAGCAATCAGCCCCAGCATTTT
few,TRBV11-2,TRBJ2-7,NA,CASSLLQTYEQYF,TGTGCCAGCAGCTTACTACAGACCTACGAGCAGTACTTC
NA,TRBV5-1,TRBJ1-3,NA,CASSPPTAVEGNTIYF,TGCGCCAGCAGCCCGCCGACTGCTGTCGAGGGAAACACCATATATTTT
NA,TRBV10-3,TRBJ2-1,TRBD1,CAISALGQVYNEQFF,TGTGCCATCAGTGCCTTGGGACAGGTGTACAATGAGCAGTTCTTC
NA,TRBV5-1,TRBJ2-2,TRBD1,CASSYSTGVTGELFF,TGCGCCAGCAGCTACTCCACAGGGGTGACCGGGGAGCTGTTTTTT
NA,TRBV6-1,TRBJ2-3,TRBD2,CASSELAAGADTQYF,TGTGCCAGCAGTGAACTAGCGGCCGGTGCAGATACGCAGTATTTT
NA,TRBV28,TRBJ1-1,NA,CASRSGAGNTEAFF,TGTGCCAGTAGGTCAGGGGCGGGGAACACTGAAGCTTTCTTT
NA,TRBV18,TRBJ2-1,TRBD2,CASSSFSVAGGSSEQFF,TGTGCCAGCTCATCATTTTCAGTCGCGGGAGGATCAAGTGAGCAGTTCTTC
NA,TRBV5-1,TRBJ2-5,NA,CASSSGTAMSGETQYF,TGCGCCAGCAGCTCCGGGACCGCGATGAGCGGGGAGACCCAGTACTTC
NA,TRBV25-1,TRBJ1-4,TRBD1,CATQWTGVEKLFF,TGTGCCACGCAATGGACAGGGGTAGAAAAACTGTTTTTT
NA,TRBV28,TRBJ1-6,TRBD1,CASSLVQGAKATYNSPLHF,TGTGCCAGCAGTTTGGTTCAGGGGGCTAAGGCAACCTATAATTCACCCCTCCACTTT
once,TRBV9,TRBJ2-1,TRBD1,CASTLSGQGLNEQFF,TGTGCCAGCACCCTTTCGGGACAGGGGCTCAATGAGCAGTTCTTC
NA,TRBV11-1,TRBJ1-1,TRBD1,CASSLVAQGATEAFF,TGTGCCAGCAGCTTAGTGGCCCAGGGGGCAACTGAAGCTTTCTTT
NA,TRBV29-1,TRBJ2-7,NA,CSVEGGSFREQYF,TGCAGCGTTGAAGGAGGGAGTTTTCGTGAGCAGTACTTC
NA,TRBV30,TRBJ2-1,NA,CAWSPSTNEQFF,TGTGCCTGGAGCCCTAGCACCAATGAGCAGTTCTTC
NA,TRBV24-1,TRBJ2-3,NA,CATSDSGRADTQYF,TGTGCCACCAGTGATTCGGGAAGGGCAGATACGCAGTATTTT
NA,TRBV6-5,TRBJ1-6,TRBD1,CASSYSGQGNSPLHF,TGTGCCAGCAGTTACTCGGGACAGGGTAATTCACCCCTCCACTTT
NA,TRBV28,TRBJ2-4,NA,CASSLWAASPDRNIQYF,TGTGCCAGCAGTTTATGGGCGGCTAGCCCCGACCGGAACATTCAGTACTTC
NA,TRBV6-5,TRBJ1-5,TRBD1,CASSHTGDQPQHF,TGTGCCAGCAGCCACACAGGGGATCAGCCCCAGCATTTT
NA,TRBV27,TRBJ1-2,NA,CASSNWGRRGGGYTF,TGTGCCAGCAGTAACTGGGGGCGCAGGGGCGGAGGCTACACCTTC
once,TRBV2,TRBJ1-3,NA,CASSGPPTGRSGNTIYF,TGTGCCAGCAGTGGGCCACCGACAGGTCGGTCCGGAAACACCATATATTTT
NA,TRBV28,TRBJ2-7,TRBD2,CASSQRGLAGSDEQYF,TGTGCCAGCAGTCAGCGTGGTCTAGCGGGATCAGACGAGCAGTACTTC
NA,TRBV24-1,TRBJ2-3,TRBD1,CATSHPRGQGTDTQYF,TGTGCCACCAGCCACCCCAGGGGACAGGGCACAGATACGCAGTATTTT
NA,TRBV6-5,TRBJ1-6,TRBD1,CASSLSGTGSSPLHF,TGTGCCAGCAGCCTCTCCGGGACAGGCTCTTCACCCCTCCACTTT
NA,TRBV19,TRBJ2-1,TRBD2,CASSIARVVAGNNEQFF,TGTGCCAGTAGTATAGCAAGAGTGGTAGCGGGGAATAATGAGCAGTTCTTC